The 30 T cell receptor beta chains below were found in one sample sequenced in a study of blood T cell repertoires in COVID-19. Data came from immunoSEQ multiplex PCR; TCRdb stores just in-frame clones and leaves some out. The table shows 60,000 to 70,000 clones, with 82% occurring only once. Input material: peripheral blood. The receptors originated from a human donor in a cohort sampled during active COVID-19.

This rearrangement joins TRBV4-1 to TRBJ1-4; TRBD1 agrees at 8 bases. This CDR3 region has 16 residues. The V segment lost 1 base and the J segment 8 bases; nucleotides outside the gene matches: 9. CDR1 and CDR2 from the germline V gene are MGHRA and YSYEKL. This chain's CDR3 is CASSQGPGTGGEKLFF. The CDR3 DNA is TGCGCCAGCAGCCAAGGCCCCGGGACAGGCGGAGAAAAACTGTTTTTT.

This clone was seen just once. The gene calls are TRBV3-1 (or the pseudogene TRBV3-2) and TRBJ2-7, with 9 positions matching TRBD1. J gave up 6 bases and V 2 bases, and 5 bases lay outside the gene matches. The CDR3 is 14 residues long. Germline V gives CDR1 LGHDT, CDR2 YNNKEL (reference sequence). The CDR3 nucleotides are TGTGCCAGCAGCCAACGCGGGACAGGGAGCGAGCAGTACTTC. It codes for CASSQRGTGSEQYF.

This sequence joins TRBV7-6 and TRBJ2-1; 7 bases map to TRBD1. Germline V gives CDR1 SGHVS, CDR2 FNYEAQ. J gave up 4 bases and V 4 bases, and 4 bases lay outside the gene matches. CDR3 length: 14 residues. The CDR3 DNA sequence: TGTGCCAGCAGCTCAAACAGGGGTTACAATGAGCAGTTCTTC. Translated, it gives CASSSNRGYNEQFF.

Here the CDR3 DNA reads TGTGCCAGCAGCCCTAGTACATGGGTTGGGCAGCCCCAGCATTTT. This sequence encodes CASSPSTWVGQPQHF. This rearrangement joins TRBV9 to TRBJ1-5; the D is unclear. Trimming pared 4 bases from V and 7 bases from J, leaving 18 bases between. The germline V gene encodes CDR1 SGDLS and CDR2 YYNGEE. The CDR3 length is 15 residues.

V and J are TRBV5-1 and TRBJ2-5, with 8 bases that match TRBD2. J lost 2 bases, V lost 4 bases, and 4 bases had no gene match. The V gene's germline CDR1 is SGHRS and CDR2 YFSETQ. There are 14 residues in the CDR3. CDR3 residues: CASSPGLAQETQYF. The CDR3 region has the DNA TGCGCCAGCAGCCCCGGACTAGCTCAAGAGACCCAGTACTTC.

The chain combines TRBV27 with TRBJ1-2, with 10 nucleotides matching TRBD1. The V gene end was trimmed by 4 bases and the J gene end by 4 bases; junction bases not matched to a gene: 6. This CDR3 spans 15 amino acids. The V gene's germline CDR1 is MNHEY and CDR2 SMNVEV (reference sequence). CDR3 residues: CASSSPGQGTYGYTF. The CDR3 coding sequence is TGTGCCAGCAGTTCTCCGGGACAGGGGACCTATGGCTACACCTTC.

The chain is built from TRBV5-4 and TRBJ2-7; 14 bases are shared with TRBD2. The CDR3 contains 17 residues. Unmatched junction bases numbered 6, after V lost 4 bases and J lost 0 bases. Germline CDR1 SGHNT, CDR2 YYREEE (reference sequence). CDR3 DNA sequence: TGTGCCAGCAGCCATGGGACTAGCGGGGGCCTCTCCTACGAGCAGTACTTC. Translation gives CASSHGTSGGLSYEQYF.

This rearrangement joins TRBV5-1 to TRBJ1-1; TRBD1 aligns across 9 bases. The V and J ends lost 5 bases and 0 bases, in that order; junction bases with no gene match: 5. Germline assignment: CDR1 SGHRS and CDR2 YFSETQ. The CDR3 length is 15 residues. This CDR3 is CASSKGTGMNTEAFF. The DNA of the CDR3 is TGCGCCAGCAGTAAGGGGACAGGGATGAACACTGAAGCTTTCTTT.

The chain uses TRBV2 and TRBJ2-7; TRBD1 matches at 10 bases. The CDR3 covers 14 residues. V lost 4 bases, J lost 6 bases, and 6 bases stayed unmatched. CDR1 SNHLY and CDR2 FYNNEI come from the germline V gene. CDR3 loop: CASSGTGGLSEQYF. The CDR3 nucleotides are TGTGCCAGCAGTGGGACAGGGGGGTTGAGCGAGCAGTACTTC.

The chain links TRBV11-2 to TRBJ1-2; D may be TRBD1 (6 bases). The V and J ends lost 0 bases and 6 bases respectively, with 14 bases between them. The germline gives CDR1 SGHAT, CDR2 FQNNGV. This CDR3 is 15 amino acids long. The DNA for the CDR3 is TGTGCCAGCAGCTTAGAGTACAGGGACGAAAATGGCTACACCTTC. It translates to CASSLEYRDENGYTF.

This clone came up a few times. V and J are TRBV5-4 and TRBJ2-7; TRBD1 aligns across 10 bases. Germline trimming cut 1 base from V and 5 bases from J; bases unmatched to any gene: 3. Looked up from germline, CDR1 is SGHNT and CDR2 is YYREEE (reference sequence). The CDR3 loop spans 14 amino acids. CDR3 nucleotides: TGTGCCAGCAGCTTGAGACAGGGGGCGAACGAGCAGTACTTC. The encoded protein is CASSLRQGANEQYF.

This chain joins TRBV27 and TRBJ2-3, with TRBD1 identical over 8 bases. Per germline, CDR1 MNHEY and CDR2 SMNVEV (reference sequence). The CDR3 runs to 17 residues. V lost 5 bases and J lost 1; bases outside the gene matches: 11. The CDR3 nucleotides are TGTGCCAGCAGTACAAGGACAGGGCCCGGAGGCACAGATACGCAGTATTTT. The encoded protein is CASSTRTGPGGTDTQYF.

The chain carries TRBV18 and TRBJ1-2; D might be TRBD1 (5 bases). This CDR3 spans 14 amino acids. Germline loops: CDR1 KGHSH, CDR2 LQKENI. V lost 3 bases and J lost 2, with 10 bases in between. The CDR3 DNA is TGTGCCAGCTCACCGGCGGGGCAGAACTATGGCTACACCTTC. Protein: CASSPAGQNYGYTF.

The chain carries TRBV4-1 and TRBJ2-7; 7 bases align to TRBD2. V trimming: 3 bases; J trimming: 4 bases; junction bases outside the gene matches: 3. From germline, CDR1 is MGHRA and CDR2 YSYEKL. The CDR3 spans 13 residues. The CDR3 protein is CASSQAAGYEQYF. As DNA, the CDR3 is TGCGCCAGCAGCCAGGCAGCGGGGTACGAGCAGTACTTC.

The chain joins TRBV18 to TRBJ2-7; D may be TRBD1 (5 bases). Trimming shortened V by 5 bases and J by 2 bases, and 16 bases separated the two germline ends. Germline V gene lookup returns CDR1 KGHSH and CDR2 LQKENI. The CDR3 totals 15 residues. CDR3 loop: CASSTEVGPTYEQYF. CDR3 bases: TGTGCCAGCTCAACTGAGGTGGGGCCCACCTACGAGCAGTACTTC.

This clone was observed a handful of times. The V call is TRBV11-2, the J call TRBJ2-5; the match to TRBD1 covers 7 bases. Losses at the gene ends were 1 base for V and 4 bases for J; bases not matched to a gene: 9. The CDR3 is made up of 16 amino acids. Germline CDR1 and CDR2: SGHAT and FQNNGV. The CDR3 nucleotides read TGTGCCAGCAGCTTAGGATGGGACAGTATAGGAGAGACCCAGTACTTC. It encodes CASSLGWDSIGETQYF.

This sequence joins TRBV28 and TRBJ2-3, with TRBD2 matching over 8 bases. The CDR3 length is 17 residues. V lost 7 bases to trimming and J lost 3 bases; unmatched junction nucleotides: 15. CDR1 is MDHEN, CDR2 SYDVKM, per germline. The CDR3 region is CASTTTGAGGRTDTQYF. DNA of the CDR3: TGTGCCAGCACCACCACCGGGGCGGGGGGTCGGACAGATACGCAGTATTTT. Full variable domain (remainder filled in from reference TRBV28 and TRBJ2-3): DVKVTQSSRYLVKRTGEKVFLECVQDMDHENMFWYRQDPGLGLRLIYFSYDVKMKEKGDIPEGYSVSREKKERFSLILESASTNQTSMYLCASTTTGAGGRTDTQYFGPGTRLTVL.

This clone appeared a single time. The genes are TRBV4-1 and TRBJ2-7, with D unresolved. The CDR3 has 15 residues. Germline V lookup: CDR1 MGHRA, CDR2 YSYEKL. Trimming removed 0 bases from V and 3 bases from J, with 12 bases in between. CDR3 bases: TGCGCCAGCAGCCAAGAAGTGTCGCTAGACTACGAGCAGTACTTC. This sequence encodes CASSQEVSLDYEQYF.

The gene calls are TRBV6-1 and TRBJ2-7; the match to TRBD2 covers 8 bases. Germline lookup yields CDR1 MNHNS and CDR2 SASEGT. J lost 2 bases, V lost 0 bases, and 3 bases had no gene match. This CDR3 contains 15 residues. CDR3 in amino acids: CASSEAAGVTYEQYF. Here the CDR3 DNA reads TGTGCCAGCAGTGAAGCAGCGGGGGTAACCTACGAGCAGTACTTC.

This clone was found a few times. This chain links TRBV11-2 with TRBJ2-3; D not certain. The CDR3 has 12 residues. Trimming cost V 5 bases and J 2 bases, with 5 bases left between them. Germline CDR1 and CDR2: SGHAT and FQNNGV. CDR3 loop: CASSTTTDTQYF. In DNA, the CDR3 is TGTGCCAGCAGCACAACCACAGATACGCAGTATTTT. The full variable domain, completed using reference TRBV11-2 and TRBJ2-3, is EAGVAQSPRYKIIEKRQSVAFWCNPISGHATLYWYQQILGQGPKLLIQFQNNGVVDDSQLPKDRFSAERLKGVDSTLKIQPAKLEDSAVYLCASSTTTDTQYFGPGTRLTVL.

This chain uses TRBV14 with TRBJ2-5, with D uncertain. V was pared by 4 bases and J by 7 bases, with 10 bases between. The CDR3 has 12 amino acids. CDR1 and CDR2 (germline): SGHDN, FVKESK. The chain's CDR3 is CASSPRGWTQYF. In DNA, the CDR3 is TGTGCCAGCAGCCCCCGTGGCTGGACCCAGTACTTC.

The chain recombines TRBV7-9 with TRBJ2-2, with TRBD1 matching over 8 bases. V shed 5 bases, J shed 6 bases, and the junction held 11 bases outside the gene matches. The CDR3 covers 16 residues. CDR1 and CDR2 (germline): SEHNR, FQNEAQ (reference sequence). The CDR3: CASSPGGGARAGELFF. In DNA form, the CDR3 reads TGTGCCAGCAGCCCAGGGGGCGGGGCCCGCGCCGGGGAGCTGTTTTTT.

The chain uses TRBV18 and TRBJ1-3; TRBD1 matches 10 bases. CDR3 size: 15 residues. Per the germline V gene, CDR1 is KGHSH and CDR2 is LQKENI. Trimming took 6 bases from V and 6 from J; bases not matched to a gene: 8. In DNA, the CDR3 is TGTGCCAGCTCGACGACAGGGGGCAGCGAAAACACCATATATTTT. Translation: CASSTTGGSENTIYF.

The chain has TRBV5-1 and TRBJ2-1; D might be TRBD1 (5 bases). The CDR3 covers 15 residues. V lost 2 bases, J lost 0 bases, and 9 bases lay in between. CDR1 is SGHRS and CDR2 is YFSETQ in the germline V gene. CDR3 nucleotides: TGCGCCAGCAGCTTTCAGGGCAGCTCCTACAATGAGCAGTTCTTC. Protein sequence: CASSFQGSSYNEQFF. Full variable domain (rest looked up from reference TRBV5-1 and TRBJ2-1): KAGVTQTPRYLIKTRGQQVTLSCSPISGHRSVSWYQQTPGQGLQFLFEYFSETQRNKGNFPGRFSGRQFSNSRSEMNVSTLELGDSALYLCASSFQGSSYNEQFFGPGTRLTVL.

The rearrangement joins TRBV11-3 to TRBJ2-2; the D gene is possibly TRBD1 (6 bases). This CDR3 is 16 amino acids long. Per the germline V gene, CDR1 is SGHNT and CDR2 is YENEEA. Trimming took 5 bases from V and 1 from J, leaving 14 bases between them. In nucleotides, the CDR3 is TGTGCCAGCAGCCTAGTCACAGGGAGGAACACCGGGGAGCTGTTTTTT. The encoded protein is CASSLVTGRNTGELFF.

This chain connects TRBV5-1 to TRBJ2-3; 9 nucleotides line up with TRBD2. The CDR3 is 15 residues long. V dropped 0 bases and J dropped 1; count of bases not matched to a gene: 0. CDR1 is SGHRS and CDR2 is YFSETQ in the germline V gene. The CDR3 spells CASSLERGGTDTQYF. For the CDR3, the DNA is TGCGCCAGCAGCTTGGAGCGGGGGGGCACAGATACGCAGTATTTT.

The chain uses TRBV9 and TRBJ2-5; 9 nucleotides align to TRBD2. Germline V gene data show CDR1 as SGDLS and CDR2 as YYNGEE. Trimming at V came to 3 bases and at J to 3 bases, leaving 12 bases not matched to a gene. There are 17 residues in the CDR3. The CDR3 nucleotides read TGTGCCAGCAGCGCCCGATCGGGACTAGCATCAGAAGAGACCCAGTACTTC. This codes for CASSARSGLASEETQYF.

CDR3: CASSILYGQGSAEAFF. The CDR3 DNA follows: TGTGCCAGTAGTATTCTCTACGGACAGGGTTCGGCTGAAGCTTTCTTT. The chain employs TRBV19 and TRBJ1-1; 8 bases fit TRBD1. J was trimmed by 6 bases and V by 3 bases; bases with no gene match: 12. CDR3 length: 16 amino acids. Per the germline V gene, CDR1 is LNHDA and CDR2 is SQIVND (reference sequence).

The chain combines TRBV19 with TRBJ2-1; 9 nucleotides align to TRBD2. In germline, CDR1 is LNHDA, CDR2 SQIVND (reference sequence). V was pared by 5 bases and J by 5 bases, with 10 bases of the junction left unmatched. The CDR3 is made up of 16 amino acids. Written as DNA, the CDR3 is TGTGCCAGTAGTCCCCGCGGGCGGGGGGGTGACAATGAGCAGTTCTTC. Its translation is CASSPRGRGGDNEQFF. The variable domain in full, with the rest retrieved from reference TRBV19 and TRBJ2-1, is DGGITQSPKYLFRKEGQNVTLSCEQNLNHDAMYWYRQDPGQGLRLIYYSQIVNDFQKGDIAEGYSVSREKKESFPLTVTSAQKNPTAFYLCASSPRGRGGDNEQFFGPGTRLTVL.

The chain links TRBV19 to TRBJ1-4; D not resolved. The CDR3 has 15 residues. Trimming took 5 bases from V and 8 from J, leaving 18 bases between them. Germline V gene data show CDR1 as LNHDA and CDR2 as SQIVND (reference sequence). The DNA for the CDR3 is TGTGCCAGTAGTTTCCCCGGCGGGGTTGAGGAAAAACTGTTTTTT. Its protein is CASSFPGGVEEKLFF.